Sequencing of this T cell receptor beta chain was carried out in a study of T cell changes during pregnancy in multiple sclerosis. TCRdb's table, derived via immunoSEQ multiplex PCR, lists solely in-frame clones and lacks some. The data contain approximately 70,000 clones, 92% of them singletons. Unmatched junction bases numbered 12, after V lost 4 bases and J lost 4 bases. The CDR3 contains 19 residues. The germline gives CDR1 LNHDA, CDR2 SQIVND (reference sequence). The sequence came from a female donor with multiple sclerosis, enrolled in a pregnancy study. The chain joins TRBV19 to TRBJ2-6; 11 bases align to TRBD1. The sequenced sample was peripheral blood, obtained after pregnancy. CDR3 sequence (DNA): TGTGCCAGTAGTAAATCCCCGGGACAGGGGGTCGAAGGGGCCAACGTCCTGACTTTC. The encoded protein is CASSKSPGQGVEGANVLTF.